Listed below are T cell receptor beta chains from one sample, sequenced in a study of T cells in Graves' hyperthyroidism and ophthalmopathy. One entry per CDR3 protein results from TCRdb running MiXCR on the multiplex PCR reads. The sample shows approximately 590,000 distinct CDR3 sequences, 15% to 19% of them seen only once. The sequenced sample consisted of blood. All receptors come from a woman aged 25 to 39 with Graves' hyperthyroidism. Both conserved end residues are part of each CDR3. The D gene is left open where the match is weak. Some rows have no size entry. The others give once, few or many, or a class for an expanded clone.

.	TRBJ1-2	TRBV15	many	CATSSYRVGYTF	TGTGCCACCAGCAGTTACAGGGTTGGCTACACCTTC
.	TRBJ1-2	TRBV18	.	CASSPQEVGFDYGYTF	TGTGCCAGCTCACCTCAAGAGGTGGGGTTCGACTATGGCTACACCTTC
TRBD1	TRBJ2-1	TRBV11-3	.	CASSLTGREQFF	TGTGCCAGCAGCTTGACAGGGCGTGAGCAGTTCTTC
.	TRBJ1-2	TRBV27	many	CASSGGQPGHDGYTF	TGTGCCAGCAGTGGGGGACAACCTGGGCATGATGGCTACACCTTC
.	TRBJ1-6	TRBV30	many	CAWSVRQVNSPLHF	TGTGCCTGGAGTGTAAGGCAGGTGAACTCACCCCTCCACTTT
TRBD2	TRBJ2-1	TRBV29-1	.	CSVVTGGSSYNEQFF	TGCAGCGTTGTTACGGGCGGGAGCTCCTACAATGAGCAGTTCTTC
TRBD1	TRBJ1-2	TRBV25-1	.	CASSRATGGINYGYTF	TGTGCCAGCAGCCGCGCAACAGGGGGCATTAACTATGGCTACACCTTC
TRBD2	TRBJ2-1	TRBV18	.	CASSTSLADYNEQFF	TGTGCCAGCTCAACCTCACTAGCGGATTACAATGAGCAGTTCTTC
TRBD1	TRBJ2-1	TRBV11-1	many	CASSYQQGRSYNEQFF	TGTGCCAGCAGTTACCAACAGGGGCGCTCCTACAATGAGCAGTTCTTC
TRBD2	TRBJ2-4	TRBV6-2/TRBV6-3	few	CASSYLRKRLADKNIQYF	TGTGCCAGCAGTTACCTCAGGAAGCGACTAGCGGACAAAAACATTCAGTACTTC
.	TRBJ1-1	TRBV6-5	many	CASSYGGETRKDTEAFF	TGTGCCAGCAGTTACGGGGGGGAGACAAGAAAGGACACTGAAGCTTTCTTT
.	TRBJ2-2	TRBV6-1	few	CASSPGRFGTGELFF	TGTGCCAGCAGTCCGGGGCGGTTTGGAACCGGGGAGCTGTTTTTT
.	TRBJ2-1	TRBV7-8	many	CASSLAVGVSAEQFF	TGTGCCAGCAGCTTAGCGGTGGGAGTCTCCGCTGAGCAGTTCTTC
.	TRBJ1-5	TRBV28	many	CASSFRGGGNQPQHF	TGTGCCAGCAGTTTTCGAGGGGGAGGTAATCAGCCCCAGCATTTT
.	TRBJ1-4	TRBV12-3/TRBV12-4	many	CASSSPANEKLFF	TGTGCCAGCAGTTCCCCGGCTAATGAAAAACTGTTTTTT
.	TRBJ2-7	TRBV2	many	CASSEDALGEQYF	TGTGCCAGCAGTGAAGACGCCCTGGGGGAGCAGTACTTC